Sequencing of this T cell receptor beta chain was carried out in a study of patients and donors after allogeneic stem cell transplantation. The CDR3 consists of 12 residues. V was cut by 11 bases and J by 1 base, with 8 bases left in between. Per the germline V gene, CDR1 is SNHLY and CDR2 is FYNNEI. This clonotype has just a few counts. TCRdb redid the calling of the RT-PCR reads with MiXCR, one entry per CDR3 protein. This table has about 230,000 distinct CDR3 sequences, 13% to 15% appearing once. Sequencing was carried out using blood, either unsorted or a sorted T cell fraction (not recorded which). The sequence was collected from a human donor who was either an allogeneic HSCT recipient or a stem cell or donor lymphocyte infusion donor (not recorded which). It is not recorded whose cells these are; they may come from a transplant donor. The rearrangement uses TRBV2 and TRBJ1-4, with D unclear. The CDR3 here is CARRETNEKLFF. The CDR3 DNA is TGTGCCCGGCGGGAAACTAATGAAAAACTGTTTTTT.